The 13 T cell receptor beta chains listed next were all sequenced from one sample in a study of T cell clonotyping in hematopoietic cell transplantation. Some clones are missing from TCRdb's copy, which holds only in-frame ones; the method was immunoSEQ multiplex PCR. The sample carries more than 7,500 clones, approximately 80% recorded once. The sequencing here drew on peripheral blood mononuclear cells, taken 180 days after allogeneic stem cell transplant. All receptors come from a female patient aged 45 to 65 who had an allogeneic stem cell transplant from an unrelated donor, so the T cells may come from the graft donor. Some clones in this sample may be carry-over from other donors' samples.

This CDR3 reads CASSVGMDRVLFF. CDR3 DNA: TGTGCCAGCAGCGTAGGAATGGACAGGGTCCTGTTCTTC. The chain is built from TRBV9 and TRBJ2-1, with TRBD1 matching 8 bases. V dropped 0 bases and J dropped 15; count of bases not matched to a gene: 8. Germline assignment: CDR1 SGDLS and CDR2 YYNGEE. The CDR3 totals 13 residues.

The CDR3 loop reads CSATQGDGYTF. In nucleotides, the CDR3 is TGCAGTGCTACACAGGGGGATGGCTACACCTTC. The chain joins TRBV20-1 to TRBJ1-2; 8 bases match TRBD1. The CDR3 spans 11 residues. The V and J ends lost 4 bases and 6 bases, in that order; junction bases with no gene match: 1. In germline, CDR1 is DFQATT, CDR2 SNEGSKA (reference sequence).

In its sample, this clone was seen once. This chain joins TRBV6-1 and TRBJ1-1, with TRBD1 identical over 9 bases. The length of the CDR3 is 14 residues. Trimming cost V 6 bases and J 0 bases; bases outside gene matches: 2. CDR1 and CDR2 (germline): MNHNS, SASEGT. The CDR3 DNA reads TGTGCCAGCAGGGGGGACAGGGTGAACACTGAAGCTTTCTTT. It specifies CASRGDRVNTEAFF.

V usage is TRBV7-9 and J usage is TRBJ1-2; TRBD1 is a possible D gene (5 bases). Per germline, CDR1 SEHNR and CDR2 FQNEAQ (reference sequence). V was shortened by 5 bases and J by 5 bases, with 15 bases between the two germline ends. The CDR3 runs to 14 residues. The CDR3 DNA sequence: TGTGCCAGCAGCAACCCCGGGACGGAGTATGGCTACACCTTC. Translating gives CASSNPGTEYGYTF.

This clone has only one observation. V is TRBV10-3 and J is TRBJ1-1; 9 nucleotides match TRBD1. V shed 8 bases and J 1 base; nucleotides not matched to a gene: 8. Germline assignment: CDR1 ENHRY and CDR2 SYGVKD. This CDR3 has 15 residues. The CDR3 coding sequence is TGTGCCATCGAACCGGGACAGGGTACGAACACTGAAGCTTTCTTT. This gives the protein CAIEPGQGTNTEAFF.

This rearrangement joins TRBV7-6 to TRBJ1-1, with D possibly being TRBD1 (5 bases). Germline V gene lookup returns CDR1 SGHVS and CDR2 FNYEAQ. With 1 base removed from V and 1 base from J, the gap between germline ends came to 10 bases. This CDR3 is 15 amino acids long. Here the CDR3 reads CASSLVGVWNTEAFF. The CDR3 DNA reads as TGTGCCAGCAGCTTAGTAGGGGTTTGGAACACTGAAGCTTTCTTT.

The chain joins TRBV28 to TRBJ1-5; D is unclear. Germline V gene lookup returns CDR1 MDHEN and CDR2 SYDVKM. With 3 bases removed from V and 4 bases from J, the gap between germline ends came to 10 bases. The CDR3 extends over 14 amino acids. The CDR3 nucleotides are TGTGCCAGCAGTTTCCGGGCCACTAATCAGCCCCAGCATTTT. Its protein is CASSFRATNQPQHF. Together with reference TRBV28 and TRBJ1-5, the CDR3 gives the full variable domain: DVKVTQSSRYLVKRTGEKVFLECVQDMDHENMFWYRQDPGLGLRLIYFSYDVKMKEKGDIPEGYSVSREKKERFSLILESASTNQTSMYLCASSFRATNQPQHFGDGTRLSIL.

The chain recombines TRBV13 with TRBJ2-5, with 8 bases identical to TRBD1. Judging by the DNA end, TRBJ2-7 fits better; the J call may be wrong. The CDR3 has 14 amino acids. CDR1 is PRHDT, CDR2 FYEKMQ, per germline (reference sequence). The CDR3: CASSPETGAYEQYF. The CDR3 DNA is TGTGCCAGCAGCCCCGAGACAGGGGCCTACGAGCAGTACTTC.

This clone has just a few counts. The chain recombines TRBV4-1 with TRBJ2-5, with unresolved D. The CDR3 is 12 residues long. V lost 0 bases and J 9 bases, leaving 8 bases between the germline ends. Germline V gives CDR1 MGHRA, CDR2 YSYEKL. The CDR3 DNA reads TGCGCCAGCAGCCAAGATCATGGGGCCCAGTACTTC. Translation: CASSQDHGAQYF.

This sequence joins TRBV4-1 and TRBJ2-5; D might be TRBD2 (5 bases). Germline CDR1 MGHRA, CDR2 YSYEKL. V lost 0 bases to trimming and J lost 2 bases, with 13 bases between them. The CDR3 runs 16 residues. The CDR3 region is CASSQDRRTQQETQYF. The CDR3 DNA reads TGCGCCAGCAGCCAAGATCGGAGGACTCAACAAGAGACCCAGTACTTC.

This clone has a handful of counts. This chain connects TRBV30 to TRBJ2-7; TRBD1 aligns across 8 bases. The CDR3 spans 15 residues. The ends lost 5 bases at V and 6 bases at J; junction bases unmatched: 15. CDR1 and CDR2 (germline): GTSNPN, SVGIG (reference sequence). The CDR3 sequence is CAWEGTRGPLREQYF. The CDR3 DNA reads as TGTGCCTGGGAGGGAACCAGGGGGCCACTGCGCGAGCAGTACTTC.

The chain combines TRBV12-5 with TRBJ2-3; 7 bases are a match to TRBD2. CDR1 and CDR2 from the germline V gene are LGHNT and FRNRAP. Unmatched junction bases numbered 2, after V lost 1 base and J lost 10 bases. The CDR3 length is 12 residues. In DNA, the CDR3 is TGTGCTAGTGGTTTGGCGGGAGGCCCGCAGTATTTT. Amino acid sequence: CASGLAGGPQYF.

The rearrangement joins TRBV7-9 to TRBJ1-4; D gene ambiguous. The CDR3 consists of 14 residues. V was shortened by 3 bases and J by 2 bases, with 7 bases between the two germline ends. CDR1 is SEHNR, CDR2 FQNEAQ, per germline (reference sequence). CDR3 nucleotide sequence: TGTGCCAGCAGCTTGTCGGGGACTAATGAAAAACTGTTTTTT. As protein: CASSLSGTNEKLFF. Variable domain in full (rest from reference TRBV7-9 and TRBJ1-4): DTGVSQNPRHKITKRGQNVTFRCDPISEHNRLYWYRQTLGQGPEFLTYFQNEAQLEKSRLLSDRFSAERPKGSFSTLEIQRTEQGDSAMYLCASSLSGTNEKLFFGSGTQLSVL.